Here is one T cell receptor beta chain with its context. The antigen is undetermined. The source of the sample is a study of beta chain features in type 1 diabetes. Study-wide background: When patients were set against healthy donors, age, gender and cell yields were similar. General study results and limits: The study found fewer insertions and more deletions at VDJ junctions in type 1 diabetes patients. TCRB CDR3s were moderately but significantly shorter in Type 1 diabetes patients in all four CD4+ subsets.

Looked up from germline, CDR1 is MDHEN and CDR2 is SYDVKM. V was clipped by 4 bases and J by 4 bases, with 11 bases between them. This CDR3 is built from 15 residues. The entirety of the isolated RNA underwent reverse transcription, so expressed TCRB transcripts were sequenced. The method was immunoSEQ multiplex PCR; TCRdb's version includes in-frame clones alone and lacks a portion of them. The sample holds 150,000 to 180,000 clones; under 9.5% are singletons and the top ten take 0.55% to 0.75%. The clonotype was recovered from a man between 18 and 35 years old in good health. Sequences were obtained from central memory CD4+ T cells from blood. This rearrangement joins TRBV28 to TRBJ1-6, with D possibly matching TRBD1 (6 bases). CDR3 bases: TGTGCCAGCAGTTCTCCGGGACATTATAATTCACCCCTCCACTTT. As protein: CASSSPGHYNSPLHF. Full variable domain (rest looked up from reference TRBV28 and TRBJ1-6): DVKVTQSSRYLVKRTGEKVFLECVQDMDHENMFWYRQDPGLGLRLIYFSYDVKMKEKGDIPEGYSVSREKKERFSLILESASTNQTSMYLCASSSPGHYNSPLHFGNGTRLTVT.